Below, 23 T cell receptor beta chains from the same sample are listed, as sequenced in a study of T cell responses to AZD1222 COVID-19 vaccine. Only in-frame clones appear in the TCRdb table, and some are missing; sequencing was by immunoSEQ multiplex PCR. The table lists roughly 130,000 clones, 88% of them singletons. Sequenced material: peripheral blood, taken on day 0 of MenACWY control vaccination. The receptors come from an adult in good health.

The CDR3 nucleotides are TGTGCCAGCAGCTTAGGTTCAGGGATCGAAACCGGGGAGCTGTTTTTT. This translates into CASSLGSGIETGELFF. The rearrangement joins TRBV7-3 to TRBJ2-2; TRBD1 might be the D (5 bases). Trimming took 2 bases from V and 5 from J, leaving 15 bases between them. Germline CDR1 and CDR2: SGHTA and FQGTGA. The CDR3 totals 16 residues.

The J gene is TRBJ2-7, the V gene TRBV6-1; a possible D gene is TRBD2 (5 bases). Trimming stripped 3 bases from V and 7 bases from J, with 13 bases between. Looked up from germline, CDR1 is MNHNS and CDR2 is SASEGT. This CDR3 comprises 13 residues. The CDR3 nucleotides read TGTGCCAGCAGTGAGAAGGAGGTTCGGGAGCAGTACTTC. This encodes CASSEKEVREQYF.

The chain combines TRBV7-2 with TRBJ2-3; D is perhaps TRBD2 (5 bases). The CDR3 sequence is 15 residues long. V gave up 5 bases and J gave up 0 bases, with 12 bases separating them. In germline, CDR1 is SGHTA, CDR2 FQGNSA. The CDR3 loop is CASSRTQTSTDTQYF. The CDR3 DNA sequence: TGTGCCAGCAGCAGGACTCAAACTAGCACAGATACGCAGTATTTT.

The rearrangement joins TRBV27 to TRBJ1-2, with TRBD1 matching 8 bases. CDR3 length: 15 amino acids. Germline V gene sequence: CDR1 MNHEY, CDR2 SMNVEV (reference sequence). Losses at the gene ends were 3 bases for V and 7 bases for J; bases not matched to a gene: 10. The CDR3 DNA reads as TGTGCCAGCAGTTTGTCGTCGACAGGGGCAATTGGCTACACCTTC. This encodes CASSLSSTGAIGYTF.

The chain combines TRBV28 with TRBJ1-3, with TRBD1 as a possible D gene (6 bases). V was trimmed by 1 base and J by 4 bases, leaving 14 bases between them. The CDR3 consists of 16 residues. CDR1 MDHEN and CDR2 SYDVKM come from the germline V gene. The CDR3 here is CASSLSSTGWGNTIYF. For the CDR3, the DNA is TGTGCCAGCAGTTTATCAAGTACAGGGTGGGGAAACACCATATATTTT.

This chain links TRBV6-5 with TRBJ2-1; 8 bases align to TRBD2. Germline V lookup: CDR1 MNHEY, CDR2 SVGAGI. CDR3 size: 12 residues. After removal of 8 bases from V and 9 bases from J, the junction contained 6 bases not matched to a gene. The CDR3 spells CASGSGRVEQFF. The CDR3 nucleotides are TGTGCCAGCGGGAGCGGGAGAGTTGAGCAGTTCTTC.

The rearrangement uses TRBV5-1 and TRBJ2-7; 7 bases fit TRBD2. Germline CDR1 SGHRS, CDR2 YFSETQ. The CDR3 sequence is 15 residues long. Losses at the gene ends were 0 bases for V and 6 bases for J; bases not matched to a gene: 9. CDR3 residues: CASSLGGRAPTEQYF. For the CDR3, the DNA is TGCGCCAGCAGCTTGGGTGGGAGGGCCCCTACCGAGCAGTACTTC.

In its sample, this clone was seen once. The CDR3 nucleotides are TGCGCCAGCAGCCTCGGGACTAACTATGGCTACACCTTC. It codes for CASSLGTNYGYTF. The rearrangement joins TRBV5-1 to TRBJ1-2; unclear D gene. The V gene lost 4 bases and the J gene lost 0 bases, with 7 bases spanning the gap. The CDR3 is made up of 13 amino acids. The V gene's germline CDR1 is SGHRS and CDR2 YFSETQ. Together with reference TRBV5-1 and TRBJ1-2, the CDR3 gives the full variable domain: KAGVTQTPRYLIKTRGQQVTLSCSPISGHRSVSWYQQTPGQGLQFLFEYFSETQRNKGNFPGRFSGRQFSNSRSEMNVSTLELGDSALYLCASSLGTNYGYTFGSGTRLTVV.

The chain carries TRBV5-1 and TRBJ1-1; 12 nucleotides match TRBD1. CDR1 SGHRS and CDR2 YFSETQ come from the germline V gene. This CDR3 contains 19 residues. Trimming at V came to 0 bases and at J to 4 bases, leaving 13 bases not matched to a gene. The CDR3 bases are TGCGCCAGCAGCTTGGTTGGGACAGGGGGCGAGAAGCAAGCCACTGAAGCTTTCTTT. Translation gives CASSLVGTGGEKQATEAFF. The complete variable domain, with remaining parts taken from reference TRBV5-1 and TRBJ1-1, reads KAGVTQTPRYLIKTRGQQVTLSCSPISGHRSVSWYQQTPGQGLQFLFEYFSETQRNKGNFPGRFSGRQFSNSRSEMNVSTLELGDSALYLCASSLVGTGGEKQATEAFFGQGTRLTVV.

The chain employs TRBV30 and TRBJ2-4, with 8 bases lining up with TRBD2. The V gene end was trimmed by 7 bases and the J gene end by 4 bases; junction bases not matched to a gene: 9. Germline assignment: CDR1 GTSNPN and CDR2 SVGIG (reference sequence). This CDR3 region has 14 residues. CDR3 amino acids: CAFGGAGVKNIQYF. The CDR3 nucleotides are TGTGCCTTCGGCGGAGCGGGAGTTAAAAACATTCAGTACTTC. The entire variable domain, with the rest obtained from reference TRBV30 and TRBJ2-4, is as follows: SQTIHQWPATLVQPVGSPLSLECTVEGTSNPNLYWYRQAAGRGLQLLFYSVGIGQISSEVPQNLSASRPQDRQFILSSKKLLLSDSGFYLCAFGGAGVKNIQYFGAGTRLSVL.

The chain combines TRBV18 with TRBJ2-6, with D perhaps matching TRBD1 (5 bases). The ends were cut back, 9 bases at V and 0 bases at J, with 15 bases in the middle. This CDR3 is built from 16 residues. Germline values: CDR1 KGHSH, CDR2 LQKENI. The CDR3 here is CASRETVNSGANVLTF. Here the CDR3 DNA reads TGTGCCAGTCGAGAGACAGTTAACTCTGGGGCCAACGTCCTGACTTTC. Together with reference TRBV18 and TRBJ2-6, the CDR3 gives the full variable domain: NAGVMQNPRHLVRRRGQEARLRCSPMKGHSHVYWYRQLPEEGLKFMVYLQKENIIDESGMPKERFSAEFPKEGPSILRIQQVVRGDSAAYFCASRETVNSGANVLTFGAGSRLTVL.

This clone was found a few times. The CDR3 coding sequence is TGTGCCAGCAGGGGACAGGGGGCTCTCAGGGGAGTAGCTTTCTTT. Its translation: CASRGQGALRGVAFF. The chain uses TRBV6-5 and TRBJ1-1, with TRBD1 identical over 12 bases. There are 15 residues in the CDR3. The J segment lost 10 bases and the V segment lost 6 bases, leaving 12 bases of the junction unmatched. The germline V gene has CDR1 MNHEY and CDR2 SVGAGI.

The rearrangement links TRBV18 to TRBJ2-5; TRBD1 matches 7 bases. The CDR3 loop spans 13 amino acids. Germline CDR1 and CDR2: KGHSH and LQKENI. V shed 5 bases, J shed 3 bases, and the junction held 3 bases outside the gene matches. The CDR3 spells CASSKGQKETQYF. Written as DNA, the CDR3 is TGTGCCAGCTCAAAGGGACAGAAAGAGACCCAGTACTTC.

This chain uses TRBV9 with TRBJ2-7; tentative D call: TRBD2 (6 bases). This CDR3 spans 22 amino acids. CDR1 and CDR2 from the germline V gene are SGDLS and YYNGEE. With 0 bases removed from V and 4 bases from J, the gap between germline ends came to 35 bases. The chain's CDR3 is CASSVAEAKDYRVGGNPYEQYF. The DNA of the CDR3 is TGTGCCAGCAGCGTAGCGGAGGCCAAGGACTACAGAGTTGGCGGGAATCCTTACGAGCAGTACTTC. Variable domain in full (rest from reference TRBV9 and TRBJ2-7): DSGVTQTPKHLITATGQRVTLRCSPRSGDLSVYWYQQSLDQGLQFLIQYYNGEERAKGNILERFSAQQFPDLHSELNLSSLELGDSALYFCASSVAEAKDYRVGGNPYEQYFGPGTRLTVT.

V usage is TRBV5-4 and J usage is TRBJ1-1; possibly TRBD1 for D (5 bases). Germline V gives CDR1 SGHNT, CDR2 YYREEE (reference sequence). V was trimmed by 6 bases and J by 5 bases, leaving 20 bases between them. The CDR3 length is 15 residues. For the CDR3, the DNA is TGTGCCAGCACCCCGGCGGGACGGGGTAGGACTGAAGCTTTCTTT. Residues: CASTPAGRGRTEAFF.

The genes are TRBV5-7 and TRBJ2-4; TRBD1 matches 7 bases. TRBV5-7 is flagged as an ORF with uncertain function. This CDR3 region has 14 residues. The trim removed 2 bases at V and 8 bases at J, leaving 7 bases unmatched. Here the CDR3 reads CASSFGQVLDIQYF. CDR3 nucleotide sequence: TGTGCCAGCAGCTTCGGACAGGTCCTAGACATTCAGTACTTC.

The gene calls are TRBV29-1 and TRBJ1-6, with a possible D match to TRBD1 (5 bases). This CDR3 contains 13 residues. In germline, CDR1 is SQVTM, CDR2 ANQGSEA. The ends were cut back, 7 bases at V and 6 bases at J, with 13 bases in the middle. CDR3 sequence reads: CSARDGLNSPLHF. The DNA of the CDR3 is TGCAGCGCCCGGGACGGACTTAATTCACCCCTCCACTTT.

V gene TRBV25-1 combines with J gene TRBJ2-7; the D gene is possibly TRBD2 (6 bases). With 6 bases removed from V and 3 bases from J, the gap between germline ends came to 15 bases. Germline V lookup: CDR1 MGHDK, CDR2 SYGVNS. The CDR3 sequence is 14 residues long. DNA of the CDR3: TGTGCCAGCAGGCCCCCGGGGGAGAACTACGAGCAGTACTTC. This sequence encodes CASRPPGENYEQYF.

This clone was seen once. The V gene is TRBV28, the J gene TRBJ2-1; no clear D gene. Germline assignment: CDR1 MDHEN and CDR2 SYDVKM. The CDR3 extends over 13 amino acids. The V and J ends lost 7 bases and 0 bases respectively, with 7 bases between them. This CDR3 is CASNTFSYNEQFF. In DNA form, the CDR3 reads TGTGCCAGCAATACCTTCTCCTACAATGAGCAGTTCTTC.

This chain links TRBV9 with TRBJ1-1, with a tentative D call TRBD1 (5 bases). Per germline, CDR1 SGDLS and CDR2 YYNGEE. V lost 3 bases to trimming and J lost 1 base, with 13 bases between them. CDR3 length: 15 amino acids. The CDR3 here is CASSAGGRANTEAFF. In nucleotides, the CDR3 is TGTGCCAGCAGCGCGGGGGGGAGAGCGAACACTGAAGCTTTCTTT.

The chain has TRBV12-2 and TRBJ2-7; the table names TRBD1, a call not compared with the DNA. TRBV12-2 is an annotated pseudogene. The CDR3 runs 12 residues. The CDR3 region is CASRTGSYEQYF. CDR3 nucleotides: TGTGCAAGTCGTACAGGATCCTACGAGCAGTACTTC.

V and J are TRBV19 and TRBJ1-1; no firm D call. CDR1 is LNHDA and CDR2 is SQIVND in the germline V gene (reference sequence). The V gene lost 0 bases and the J gene lost 1 base, with 3 bases spanning the gap. This CDR3 region has 13 residues. The CDR3 DNA is TGTGCCAGTAGTATAGAGTGGAACACTGAAGCTTTCTTT. It yields the protein CASSIEWNTEAFF.

The J gene is TRBJ2-7, the V gene TRBV25-1; the D gene is possibly TRBD2 (5 bases). Per germline, CDR1 MGHDK and CDR2 SYGVNS. V was trimmed by 6 bases and J by 2 bases, leaving 11 bases between them. The CDR3 runs to 13 residues. The chain's CDR3 is CASRSSGTYEQYF. In DNA form, the CDR3 reads TGTGCCAGCAGATCCAGCGGAACCTACGAGCAGTACTTC.